This is a list of T cell receptor beta chains from one sample in a study of blood T cells in healthy people across ages. TCRdb re-called the 5' RACE reads with MiXCR, one entry per CDR3 protein. The table has around 1,500,000 distinct CDR3 sequences, 40% to 50% seen once. Material: blood. These TCRs come from a young woman in good health. CDR3s include the opening cysteine and the closing phenylalanine or tryptophan. D genes are given only for firm matches. Clone size is stated in some rows and not others, as once, few, many or a class when expanded.

v_call	d_call	j_call	clone_size	cdr3_aa	cdr3_nt
TRBV4-1	TRBD1	TRBJ2-1	.	CASWGTGRGLSYNEQFF	TGCGCCAGCTGGGGGACAGGGCGGGGGCTCTCCTACAATGAGCAGTTCTTC
TRBV10-3	TRBD1	TRBJ2-6	few	CATGTAGANVLTF	TGTGCCACCGGGACAGCTGGGGCCAACGTCCTGACTTTC
TRBV2	TRBD1	TRBJ2-7	few	CASSAWTGPVYSASYEQYF	TGTGCCAGCAGCGCCTGGACAGGGCCTGTATACTCCGCATCCTACGAGCAGTACTTC
TRBV6-1	TRBD2	TRBJ2-3	.	CASSRLAGGALSTDTQYF	TGTGCCAGCAGTCGTCTAGCGGGGGGCGCGCTAAGCACAGATACGCAGTATTTT
TRBV10-2	.	TRBJ2-3	.	CASSEKAGTDTQYF	TGCGCCAGCAGTGAAAAAGCGGGCACAGATACGCAGTATTTT
TRBV4-1	TRBD1	TRBJ2-3	.	CASSHGRTGGFRDTQYF	TGCGCCAGCAGCCACGGCCGGACAGGGGGATTTAGGGATACGCAGTATTTT
TRBV20-1	TRBD1	TRBJ2-7	.	CSAVRDSFFEQYF	TGCAGTGCTGTCCGGGACAGCTTTTTCGAGCAGTACTTC
TRBV6-6	.	TRBJ2-5	.	CASTYGGETQYF	TGTGCCAGCACTTACGGCGGAGAGACCCAGTACTTC
TRBV20-1	TRBD1	TRBJ2-2	.	CSATRDRGRGELFF	TGCAGTGCTACCCGGGACAGGGGACGGGGGGAGCTGTTTTTT
TRBV10-3	TRBD1	TRBJ1-5	.	CAISEGDRGNQPQHF	TGTGCCATCAGTGAGGGCGACAGGGGCAATCAGCCCCAGCATTTT
TRBV7-8	.	TRBJ2-1	many	CASSLVLGEQFF	TGTGCCAGCAGCTTAGTCCTGGGTGAGCAGTTCTTC
TRBV6-2/TRBV6-3	TRBD1	TRBJ2-1	.	CASSPWTGGGNEQFF	TGTGCCAGCAGTCCCTGGACAGGGGGCGGAAATGAGCAGTTCTTC
TRBV4-1	.	TRBJ2-2	many	CASSRDRNTGELFF	TGCGCCAGCAGCCGAGACCGTAACACCGGGGAGCTGTTTTTT
TRBV2	.	TRBJ1-4	.	CASSEAPQGPKLFF	TGTGCCAGCAGTGAAGCGCCCCAGGGTCCAAAACTGTTTTTT
TRBV2	.	TRBJ2-7	.	CASSEVRQEEQYF	TGTGCCAGCAGTGAAGTGAGGCAAGAAGAGCAGTACTTC
TRBV7-9	.	TRBJ2-3	.	CASSSFFADTQYF	TGTGCCAGCAGTTCATTTTTTGCAGATACGCAGTATTTT
TRBV29-1	.	TRBJ2-2	.	CSGGVSNTGELFF	TGCAGCGGGGGCGTTTCGAACACCGGGGAGCTGTTTTTT
TRBV11-2	TRBD1	TRBJ1-6	.	CASSTQTGSNSPLHF	TGTGCCAGCAGCACTCAGACAGGGTCCAATTCACCCCTCCACTTT
TRBV29-1	.	TRBJ2-7	.	CSVMWSGSYEQYF	TGCAGCGTTATGTGGTCGGGCTCCTACGAGCAGTACTTC
TRBV12-3/TRBV12-4	.	TRBJ1-3	.	CASGPGALRNTIYF	TGTGCCAGCGGCCCGGGGGCCCTTAGGAACACCATATATTTT
TRBV20-1	.	TRBJ1-2	.	CSANAGHPIRGYTF	TGCAGTGCTAATGCAGGACATCCCATCCGTGGCTACACCTTC
TRBV5-1	TRBD1	TRBJ2-7	.	CASSRGTGKLSYEQYF	TGCGCCAGCAGCCGTGGGACAGGGAAGCTCTCCTACGAGCAGTACTTC
TRBV21-1	.	TRBJ2-7	.	CASSKSSRTYEQYF	TGTGCCAGCAGCAAATCTTCGCGGACCTACGAGCAGTACTTC
TRBV12-5	.	TRBJ2-1	once	CASGAPTRQEETQFF	TGTGCTAGTGGTGCCCCTACCAGACAGGAAGAGACCCAGTTCTTC
TRBV5-1	.	TRBJ2-7	.	CASSQGLSSYEQYF	TGCGCCAGCAGCCAGGGATTAAGCTCCTACGAGCAGTACTTC
TRBV7-9	.	TRBJ2-2	.	CASGSSAGELFF	TGTGCCAGCGGATCATCGGCCGGGGAGCTGTTTTTT
TRBV20-1	TRBD1	TRBJ1-2	.	CSASLGTGDHGYTF	TGCAGTGCTAGCCTTGGGACAGGGGACCATGGCTACACCTTC